A selection of T cell receptor beta chains follows, all from one sample in a study of control samples from healthy donors and cancer patients. Sequencing was performed with immunoSEQ multiplex PCR; in TCRdb, only in-frame clones are kept and a portion is missing. The sample lists about 130,000 clones, about 95% occurring once. Sequencing used blood. These receptors were obtained from a man aged 25 to 40 in good health. The CDR3 runs from the conserved cysteine through the conserved F or W. The order of the fields is J gene, clone size, D gene, V gene, CDR3 DNA, CDR3 protein. The D gene is left open where the match is weak. Clone sizes are given selectively: once, few, many, or a class where the clone is expanded.

j_call: TRBJ1-6
clone_size: -
d_call: -
v_call: TRBV30
cdr3_nt: TGTGCCTGGAGTGAGGCCGTAACGAACCTCCACTTT
cdr3_aa: CAWSEAVTNLHF

j_call: TRBJ1-2
clone_size: -
d_call: TRBD1
v_call: TRBV5-6
cdr3_nt: TGTGCCAGCAGCTTGGTGGGGCAGGGGGCCTCTGGCTACACCTTC
cdr3_aa: CASSLVGQGASGYTF

j_call: TRBJ1-1
clone_size: -
d_call: -
v_call: TRBV9
cdr3_nt: TGTGCCAGCAGCGCCTCCCTGGGCTCTGAAGCTTTCTTT
cdr3_aa: CASSASLGSEAFF

j_call: TRBJ2-7
clone_size: -
d_call: -
v_call: TRBV5-5
cdr3_nt: TGTGCCAGCAGCCCCGCTGACTACTACGAGCAGTACTTC
cdr3_aa: CASSPADYYEQYF

j_call: TRBJ2-6
clone_size: -
d_call: -
v_call: TRBV6-6
cdr3_nt: TGTGCCAGCAGTCTTACCCCTAACCTTGAGGGACACCCGGAATCTGGGGCCAACGTCCTGACTTTC
cdr3_aa: CASSLTPNLEGHPESGANVLTF

j_call: TRBJ2-7
clone_size: -
d_call: -
v_call: TRBV27
cdr3_nt: TGTGCCAGCAGTTTAGGTAGGGTGGGGTACGACGAGCAGTACTTC
cdr3_aa: CASSLGRVGYDEQYF

j_call: TRBJ1-6
clone_size: -
d_call: -
v_call: TRBV12-2
cdr3_nt: TGTGCAAGTCGCTTAAAGTCGGATAATTCACCCCTCCACTTT
cdr3_aa: CASRLKSDNSPLHF

j_call: TRBJ2-7
clone_size: -
d_call: -
v_call: TRBV7-8
cdr3_nt: TGTGCCAGCAGCGCCGACCCCTACGAGCAGTACTTC
cdr3_aa: CASSADPYEQYF

j_call: TRBJ2-7
clone_size: -
d_call: -
v_call: TRBV20-1
cdr3_nt: TGCAGTGCTAGTGAGGGACTGGATTTCTCCTACGAGCAGTACTTC
cdr3_aa: CSASEGLDFSYEQYF

j_call: TRBJ2-3
clone_size: -
d_call: TRBD1
v_call: TRBV6-5
cdr3_nt: TGTGCCAGCAGTTGGGACAGACGCACAGATACGCAGTATTTT
cdr3_aa: CASSWDRRTDTQYF

j_call: TRBJ2-1
clone_size: -
d_call: TRBD1
v_call: TRBV5-8
cdr3_nt: TGTGCCAGCATTCGGGACAGGAGCTCCTACAATGAGCAGTTCTTC
cdr3_aa: CASIRDRSSYNEQFF

j_call: TRBJ1-3
clone_size: once
d_call: -
v_call: TRBV11-2
cdr3_nt: TGTGCCAGCAGCTTAGGACAGACCTCTGGAAACACCATATATTTT
cdr3_aa: CASSLGQTSGNTIYF

j_call: TRBJ1-1
clone_size: -
d_call: -
v_call: TRBV29-1
cdr3_nt: TGCAGCGCCCAAACCCGGGACATTCTGTTTGAAGCTTTCTTT
cdr3_aa: CSAQTRDILFEAFF

j_call: TRBJ1-2
clone_size: once
d_call: -
v_call: TRBV6-5
cdr3_nt: TGTGCCAGCAGCTTACCGGGACACCACTATGGCTACACCTTC
cdr3_aa: CASSLPGHHYGYTF

j_call: TRBJ1-3
clone_size: -
d_call: -
v_call: TRBV15
cdr3_nt: TGTGCCACCAGCAGGTCTCCTGGCTCCTACTCTGGAAACACCATATATTTT
cdr3_aa: CATSRSPGSYSGNTIYF

j_call: TRBJ2-3
clone_size: -
d_call: -
v_call: TRBV6-4
cdr3_nt: TGTGCCAGCAGTGACGCCCTCGGGGGTACAGATACGCAGTATTTT
cdr3_aa: CASSDALGGTDTQYF

j_call: TRBJ1-4
clone_size: -
d_call: TRBD1
v_call: TRBV2
cdr3_nt: TGTGCCAGCAGTCCGGACAGGGGCAGGATTGGTAATGAAAAACTGTTTTTT
cdr3_aa: CASSPDRGRIGNEKLFF

j_call: TRBJ1-2
clone_size: -
d_call: TRBD1
v_call: TRBV24-1
cdr3_nt: TGTGCCACCAGTGATCCCGGACAGGGAGGAAACTATGGCTACACCTTC
cdr3_aa: CATSDPGQGGNYGYTF

j_call: TRBJ2-2
clone_size: -
d_call: -
v_call: TRBV2
cdr3_nt: TGTGCCAGCAGTGAACTAGGACAGCCAACCGGGGAGCTGTTTTTT
cdr3_aa: CASSELGQPTGELFF

j_call: TRBJ2-1
clone_size: -
d_call: TRBD2
v_call: TRBV19
cdr3_nt: TGTGCCAGTAGTACCGGGGGGGCTTACAATGAGCAGTTCTTC
cdr3_aa: CASSTGGAYNEQFF

j_call: TRBJ2-2
clone_size: -
d_call: -
v_call: TRBV6-1
cdr3_nt: TGTGCCAGCAGTGAAGCCAGTTTATTAGGGTCCGGGGAGCTGTTTTTT
cdr3_aa: CASSEASLLGSGELFF

j_call: TRBJ2-1
clone_size: -
d_call: -
v_call: TRBV6-2/TRBV6-3
cdr3_nt: TGTGCCAGCAGTTTAACAGGAGCCTACAATGAGCAGTTCTTC
cdr3_aa: CASSLTGAYNEQFF

j_call: TRBJ1-2
clone_size: -
d_call: -
v_call: TRBV16
cdr3_nt: TGTGCCAGCAGTCAGCAGGGTGGTCGCGGCTACACCTTC
cdr3_aa: CASSQQGGRGYTF

j_call: TRBJ1-4
clone_size: -
d_call: -
v_call: TRBV19
cdr3_nt: TGTGCCAGTAGTTTCCGGACGCTTCTGCATGAAAAACTGTTTTTT
cdr3_aa: CASSFRTLLHEKLFF

j_call: TRBJ2-7
clone_size: -
d_call: TRBD1
v_call: TRBV27
cdr3_nt: TGTGCCAGCAGCCGGGACAGGGTGAACTCCTACGAGCAGTACTTC
cdr3_aa: CASSRDRVNSYEQYF

j_call: TRBJ1-5
clone_size: few
d_call: -
v_call: TRBV5-5
cdr3_nt: TGTGCCAGCAGCTTACGCGGAAATCAGCCCCAGCATTTT
cdr3_aa: CASSLRGNQPQHF

j_call: TRBJ2-2
clone_size: -
d_call: -
v_call: TRBV7-2
cdr3_nt: TGTGCCAGCAGTCTGAGGTGGCAGAGTCTCACCAACACCGGGGAGCTGTTTTTT
cdr3_aa: CASSLRWQSLTNTGELFF

j_call: TRBJ1-3
clone_size: -
d_call: -
v_call: TRBV19
cdr3_nt: TGTGCCAGTAAGGGGACGAACACCATATATTTT
cdr3_aa: CASKGTNTIYF

j_call: TRBJ2-3
clone_size: few
d_call: -
v_call: TRBV20-1
cdr3_nt: TGCAGTGTACCCCGCCCAGATACGCAGTATTTT
cdr3_aa: CSVPRPDTQYF

j_call: TRBJ2-1
clone_size: -
d_call: TRBD1
v_call: TRBV9
cdr3_nt: TGTGCCAGCAGCCCTCCCGGGACAGGGCCCAATGAGCAGTTCTTC
cdr3_aa: CASSPPGTGPNEQFF

j_call: TRBJ2-1
clone_size: -
d_call: -
v_call: TRBV29-1
cdr3_nt: TGCAGCGTTGTGGGGTATAATGAGCAGTTCTTC
cdr3_aa: CSVVGYNEQFF

j_call: TRBJ2-1
clone_size: -
d_call: TRBD2
v_call: TRBV19
cdr3_nt: TGTGCCAGTAGAATTAGCGGGGGGGACCTAACCTACAATGAGCAGTTCTTC
cdr3_aa: CASRISGGDLTYNEQFF